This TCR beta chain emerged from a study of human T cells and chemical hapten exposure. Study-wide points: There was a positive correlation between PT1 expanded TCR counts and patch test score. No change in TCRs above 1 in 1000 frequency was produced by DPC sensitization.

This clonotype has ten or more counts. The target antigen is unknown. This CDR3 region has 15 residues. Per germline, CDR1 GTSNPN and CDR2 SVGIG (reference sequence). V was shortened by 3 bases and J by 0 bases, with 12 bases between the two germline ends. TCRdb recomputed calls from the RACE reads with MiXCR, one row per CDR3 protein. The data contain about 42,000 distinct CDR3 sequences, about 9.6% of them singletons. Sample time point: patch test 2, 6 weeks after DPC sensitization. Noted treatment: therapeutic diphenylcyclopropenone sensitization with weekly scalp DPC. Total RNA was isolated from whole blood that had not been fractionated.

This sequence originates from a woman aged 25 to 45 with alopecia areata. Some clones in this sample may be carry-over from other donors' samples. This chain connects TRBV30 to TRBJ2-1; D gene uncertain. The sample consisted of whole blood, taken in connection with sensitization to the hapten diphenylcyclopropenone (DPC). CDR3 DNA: TGTGCCTGGAGAGCCCAGGAGAGCTCCTACAATGAGCAGTTCTTC. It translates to CAWRAQESSYNEQFF.